This TCR beta chain was captured by sequencing in a study of T cells expressing NK-cell markers. From its re-call of the 5' RACE reads, TCRdb lists each CDR3 protein once, without DNA. This sample's table reports about 150,000 distinct CDR3 sequences. Per germline, CDR1 MNHEY and CDR2 SMNVEV (reference sequence). The CDR3 is made up of 14 amino acids. The J gene is TRBJ2-7, the V gene TRBV27; the D call of TRBD1 rests on TCRdb alone, since no DNA is present to check it. The sample was blood T cells: a sorted CD56 or NKG2C T cell subset, CD4+ or CD8+ T cells, or bulk PBMC T cells (not recorded which). The sequence derives from a woman aged 50 to 60 in good health. The CDR3 loop is CASSSNRVGYEQYF.